This T cell receptor (beta chain) was sequenced for a study of Ad26.COV2.S vaccination and SARS-CoV-2 variants (dated by TCRdb to 2020 to 2022). General notes on the study: Donors in the vaccine arm were drawn from COV1001, a multicentre, randomized, double-blind, placebo-controlled phase I-IIa trial testing Ad26.COV2.S in healthy adults. Investigators did not know the trial group allocation while performing experiments and assessing outcomes. The specificity and breadth of SARS-CoV-2-reactive T cell receptors after Ad26.COV2.S vaccination were assessed by TCRbeta repertoire sequencing. Ad26.COV2.S was administered intramuscularly at a dose of 5x10^10 or 1x10^11 viral particles, either as one shot or as two shots given 56 days apart. A total of 32 samples were included in the TCR-sequenced set, comprising around 19 Ad26.COV2.S vaccine recipients, 5 placebo recipients and 8 SARS-CoV-2 convalescent individuals. Trial participants were randomized into five groups of five: low-dose or high-dose Ad26.COV2.S given once or twice, or placebo on both occasions.

From V the trimming removes 0 bases and from J it removes 4 bases, while the gene matches leave 7 bases of the junction unaccounted for. The CDR3 runs 17 residues from the cysteine to the phenylalanine. Here the CDR3 DNA is all that survives: 51 bases in frame from base 1. Based on the germline V gene, the CDR1 and CDR2 sequences are SGDLS and YYNGEE. Overall study results and their limits: The authors noted that total T cell responses may have been underestimated by the TCR breadth and depth analyses. Comparing responses between vaccine doses or regimens was not something the study was powered to do. Compared with placebo recipients, Ad26.COV2.S recipients showed higher spike-specific TCR breadth (P = 0.0014). After vaccination, spike-specific CD8+ and CD4+ T cell responses were reported to show substantial breadth. Non-spike TCR breadth was comparable between vaccine and placebo recipients, consistent with the vaccine containing only spike.

With respect to this clone: Its antigen remains unidentified. There are no base qualities to consult, and no much larger clone falls within one base.

The sample's treatment or condition label, decoded: 15 to 20 received Ad26.COV2.S at low or high dose, single or two shots; about 5 received placebo; per-sample allocation not given. For vaccine and placebo recipients, the sequenced repertoires came from samples collected on day 63 after the first injection. In Cohort 1b, 25 to 30 adults aged 18-55 years were enrolled at a single site in Boston, USA, between 29 July and 7 August 2020. Ad26.COV2.S was a replication-incompetent adenovirus type 26 vector that expressed a prefusion-stabilized SARS-CoV-2 spike protein derived from the original Wuhan strain. TCRbeta CDR3 regions were sequenced with the immunoSEQ Assay. After extraction, genomic DNA underwent amplification by bias-controlled multiplex PCR, followed by high-throughput sequencing. The authors' pipeline ran thus. To quantify the absolute abundance of every unique TCRbeta CDR3 region, sequences were collapsed and filtered. T cell fraction was estimated by normalization of TCRbeta template counts to usable DNA, with usable DNA being measured through amplification of reference genes present in all nucleated cells. Repertoire TCRs were annotated as SARS-CoV-2-specific when V gene, CDR3 amino acid sequence and J gene were exactly matched to a known reactive TCR set. The reference SARS-CoV-2 TCR set was derived from MIRA and filtered for enrichment in COVID-19-positive ImmuneCODE repertoires, a step that removed public or cross-reactive TCRs. Using the MIRA antigens, annotated TCRs were further analysed by specific ORF or by position within an ORF. Breadth was defined as the number of annotated unique rearrangements divided by the total number of unique productive rearrangements, and depth was defined as the summed frequency of the annotated unique rearrangements. TCR breadth was compared between groups using two-sided Wilcoxon rank-sum tests. TCRdb carries this immuneACCESS record with in-frame sequences only. Its versions omit some clonotypes, under half of them owing to an unresolved V gene in the studies checked, with the rest unexplained. Clonal size and the V and J genes are those of that table, whereas D and trimming came from the DNA. Present in this sample are 430,000 or so clones, 75% to 95% of which were seen just once. Of the sample, more than 10% falls within the top ten clones.

This specimen consisted of peripheral blood, obtained in a trial of Ad26.COV2.S vaccine versus placebo. This chain joins TRBV9 to TRBJ2-1; TRBD1 aligns with 10 central bases. This sequence was found in a person aged 18 to 65 who received the Ad26.COV2.S COVID-19 vaccine or a placebo. The CDR3 protein is CASSVVGWTGGYNEQFF. The bases read TGTGCCAGCAGCGTAGTAGGTTGGACAGGGGGGTACAATGAGCAGTTCTTC.